The next 16 T cell receptor beta chains were all read from a single sample in a study of CD8 T cells in ankylosing spondylitis. Via MiXCR, TCRdb re-called the 5' RACE reads, giving one row per CDR3 protein. Of 210,000 or so distinct CDR3 sequences in the sample, 7.5% to 9.5% are singletons; the top ten hold roughly 4.9%. The sequenced material came from blood, either unsorted or a sorted T cell fraction (not recorded which). All receptors come from a female donor with ankylosing spondylitis or in good health (not recorded which).

This clonotype was seen repeatedly, ten times or more. The chain employs TRBV12-3 or TRBV12-4 and TRBJ2-2; TRBD2 matches 8 bases. V dropped 8 bases and J dropped 6; count of bases not matched to a gene: 8. The CDR3 is 14 amino acids. The CDR3 region is CASYLAGGPGELFF. The CDR3, as DNA: TGTGCCAGCTACCTAGCGGGTGGCCCCGGGGAGCTGTTTTTT.

Ten or more counts support this clonotype. The chain combines TRBV3-1 with TRBJ1-5, with D perhaps TRBD1 (5 bases). Germline loops: CDR1 LGHDT, CDR2 YNNKEL (reference sequence). V was clipped by 3 bases and J by 3 bases, with 9 bases between them. The CDR3 has 14 residues. CDR3 sequence (DNA): TGTGCCAGCAGCCACGGGGGAGCCAATCAGCCCCAGCATTTT. Translation: CASSHGGANQPQHF.

The sample holds many counts of this clonotype. This chain connects TRBV5-1 to TRBJ2-3; unclear D gene. This CDR3 is built from 14 residues. V lost 6 bases and J 0 bases, leaving 11 bases between the germline ends. CDR1 SGHRS and CDR2 YFSETQ come from the germline V gene. The CDR3 nucleotides are TGCGCCAGCAATCCGAGACTGAGCACAGATACGCAGTATTTT. This codes for CASNPRLSTDTQYF.

In this sample, this clonotype turned up many times. The chain carries TRBV7-9 and TRBJ2-1, with D perhaps matching TRBD2 (6 bases). This CDR3 comprises 14 residues. V was clipped by 3 bases and J by 7 bases, with 13 bases between them. Germline CDR1 is SEHNR and CDR2 is FQNEAQ (reference sequence). The CDR3 DNA reads as TGTGCCAGCAGCTTTGGCGGACGGGAGAATGAGCAGTTCTTC. It specifies CASSFGGRENEQFF.

The rearrangement links TRBV4-3 to TRBJ2-7; D is unclear. CDR3 length: 15 amino acids. V lost 5 bases, J lost 2 bases, and 16 bases lay in between. Germline V gene data show CDR1 as LGHNA and CDR2 as YSLEER. CDR3 DNA: TGCGCCAGCAGCGCTCATATAGGTAGTACCTACGAGCAGTACTTC. Its translation: CASSAHIGSTYEQYF.

This clonotype was recorded many times. The rearrangement joins TRBV21-1 to TRBJ1-4. TRBV21-1 is a recognized pseudogene. The CDR3 contains 10 residues. CDR3 in amino acids: CASFGEKLFF. DNA for the CDR3: TGTGCCAGTTTCGGCGAAAAACTGTTTTTT.

In its sample, this clonotype was seen many times. The chain is built from TRBV7-2 and TRBJ2-5; TRBD2 might be the D (6 bases). This CDR3 has 15 amino acids. With 2 bases removed from V and 5 bases from J, the gap between germline ends came to 15 bases. Germline lookup yields CDR1 SGHTA and CDR2 FQGNSA. DNA for the CDR3: TGTGCCAGCAGCTTAATTGGGGGGAGGTGGGAGACCCAGTACTTC. Amino acid sequence: CASSLIGGRWETQYF.

The chain has TRBV15 and TRBJ2-5; D uncertain. From germline, CDR1 is LNHNV and CDR2 YYDKDF (reference sequence). The V end was cut by 6 bases, the J end by 1 base, with 9 bases between. The CDR3 spans 13 residues. CDR3 nucleotides: TGTGCCACCAGGGCACGGGTCCAAGAGACCCAGTACTTC. Translated, it gives CATRARVQETQYF.

This clonotype came up a few times. The chain is built from TRBV29-1 and TRBJ2-5; 9 bases are a match to TRBD2. Germline V gives CDR1 SQVTM, CDR2 ANQGSEA. The CDR3 contains 15 residues. Losses at the gene ends were 3 bases for V and 2 bases for J; bases not matched to a gene: 7. Written as DNA, the CDR3 is TGCAGCGTTGATATGGCTAGCGGGGTGCAAGAGACCCAGTACTTC. This translates into CSVDMASGVQETQYF.

This clonotype was seen at least ten times. V gene TRBV29-1 combines with J gene TRBJ2-5; 7 nucleotides agree with TRBD2. The CDR3 runs 14 residues. CDR1 is SQVTM, CDR2 ANQGSEA, per germline. V trimming: 7 bases; J trimming: 4 bases; junction bases outside the gene matches: 12. The CDR3 is CSAGLVDGGETQYF. The CDR3, as DNA: TGCAGCGCCGGACTAGTGGATGGAGGAGAGACCCAGTACTTC.

In this sample, this clonotype turned up many times. V gene TRBV20-1 combines with J gene TRBJ1-2; 7 positions match TRBD1. V gave up 8 bases and J gave up 3 bases; unmatched junction bases: 0. CDR3 length equals 10 residues. The germline gives CDR1 DFQATT, CDR2 SNEGSKA (reference sequence). The CDR3 DNA is TGCAGTCAGGGGGACTATGGCTACACCTTC. Translating gives CSQGDYGYTF.

This clonotype was seen many times. This chain joins TRBV25-1 and TRBJ1-1; unclear D gene. V was trimmed by 1 base and J by 4 bases, leaving 4 bases between them. The germline V gene encodes CDR1 MGHDK and CDR2 SYGVNS. The CDR3 spans 12 residues. The CDR3 bases are TGTGCCAGCAGTGAATCCCCCACTGAAGCTTTCTTT. This encodes CASSESPTEAFF. Full variable domain (rest looked up from reference TRBV25-1 and TRBJ1-1): EADIYQTPRYLVIGTGKKITLECSQTMGHDKMYWYQQDPGMELHLIHYSYGVNSTEKGDLSSESTVSRIRTEHFPLTLESARPSHTSQYLCASSESPTEAFFGQGTRLTVV.

This clonotype was seen repeatedly, ten times or more. The chain is built from TRBV29-1 and TRBJ2-3, with a weak D call TRBD1 (5 bases). Per the germline V gene, CDR1 is SQVTM and CDR2 is ANQGSEA. The CDR3 spans 13 residues. Trimming took 1 base from V and 2 from J, leaving 7 bases between them. In DNA, the CDR3 is TGCAGCGTTGAAGGACAGCTCACAGATACGCAGTATTTT. Translated, it gives CSVEGQLTDTQYF.

The gene calls are TRBV7-9 and TRBJ2-1; 9 bases are a match to TRBD2. This CDR3 contains 16 residues. Trimming removed 5 bases from V and 8 bases from J; junction bases left unmatched: 13. CDR1 and CDR2 (germline): SEHNR, FQNEAQ (reference sequence). This CDR3 reads CASSPPRGSGSDEQFF. As DNA, the CDR3 is TGTGCCAGCAGCCCCCCGAGGGGTAGCGGGAGCGATGAGCAGTTCTTC.

This clonotype has a count of ten or more. This chain links TRBV7-8 with TRBJ1-2, with 9 bases fitting TRBD1. With 3 bases clipped from V and 6 bases from J, the junction kept 8 bases outside the gene matches. CDR1 is SGHVS, CDR2 FQNEAQ, per germline. The CDR3 consists of 15 residues. Written as DNA, the CDR3 is TGTGCCAGCAGCTTTTCACAGGGGGCGCCGGATGGCTACACCTTC. Translated: CASSFSQGAPDGYTF. Looking up the rest from reference TRBV7-8 and TRBJ1-2 gives the full variable domain: GAGVSQSPRYKVAKRGQDVALRCDPISGHVSLFWYQQALGQGPEFLTYFQNEAQLDKSGLPSDRFFAERPEGSVSTLKIQRTQQEDSAVYLCASSFSQGAPDGYTFGSGTRLTVV.

As for this clonotype: A much larger clone sits a single nucleotide away, making a read error possible. The chain recombines TRBV25-1 with TRBJ1-6; TRBD1 matches 11 bases. The CDR3 has 15 residues. CDR1 is MGHDK, CDR2 SYGVNS, per germline. This chain's CDR3 is CAGSDGQGAYSPLHF. CDR3 DNA: TGTGCCGGCAGTGATGGACAGGGGGCCTATTCACCCCTCCACTTT.